This T cell receptor (beta chain) was retrieved from a study of CD8+CD57+ T cells in acquired aplastic anemia. Overall study context: Sorted CD4+ and CD8+ cell DNA averaged roughly 3.2 ug.

Comment on this clonotype: What it binds is unknown.

CDR1 and CDR2 (germline): DFQATT, SNEGSKA (reference sequence). Trimming cost V 4 bases and J 6 bases; bases outside gene matches: 5. There are 12 residues in the CDR3. Overall study findings and caveats: In CD8+ cells, Simpson's diversity showed no significant difference between patients and controls.

Genomic DNA templated the TCR beta VDJ and CDR3 profiling. In TCRdb, the reads were re-called with MiXCR into one record per CDR3 protein. The data show about 180,000 distinct CDR3 sequences, with around 50% seen just once and under 1.2% held by the top ten. Sequenced patients had shown CD8+CD57+ cell expansion by flow cytometry. Sequencing input: sorted CD4+, CD8+, or CD8+CD57+ T cells (not recorded which) from PBMCs. The sequence came from a human donor with aplastic anemia. The genes are TRBV20-1 and TRBJ1-2, with 7 bases lining up with TRBD1. The CDR3: CSAMDRQNGYTF. The CDR3 region has the DNA TGCAGTGCTATGGACAGGCAAAATGGCTACACCTTC.